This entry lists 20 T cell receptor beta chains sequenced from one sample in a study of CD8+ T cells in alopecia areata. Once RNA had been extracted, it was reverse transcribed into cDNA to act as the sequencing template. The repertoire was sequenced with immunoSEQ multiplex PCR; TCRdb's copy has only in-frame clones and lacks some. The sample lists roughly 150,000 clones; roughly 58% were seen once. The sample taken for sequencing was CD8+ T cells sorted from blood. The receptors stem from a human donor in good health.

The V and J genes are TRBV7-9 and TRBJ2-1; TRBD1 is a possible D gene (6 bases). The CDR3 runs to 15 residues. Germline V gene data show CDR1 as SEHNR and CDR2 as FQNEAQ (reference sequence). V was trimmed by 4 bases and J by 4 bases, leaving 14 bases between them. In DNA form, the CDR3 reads TGTGCCAGCAGCTCAGGGGTCCAAGCTTACAATGAGCAGTTCTTC. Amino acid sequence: CASSSGVQAYNEQFF.

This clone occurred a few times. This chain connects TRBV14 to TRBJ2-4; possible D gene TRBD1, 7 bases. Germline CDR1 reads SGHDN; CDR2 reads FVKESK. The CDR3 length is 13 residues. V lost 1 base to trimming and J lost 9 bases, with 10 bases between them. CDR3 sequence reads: CASSQVQGGIQYF. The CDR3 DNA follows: TGTGCCAGCAGCCAAGTGCAGGGGGGCATTCAGTACTTC.

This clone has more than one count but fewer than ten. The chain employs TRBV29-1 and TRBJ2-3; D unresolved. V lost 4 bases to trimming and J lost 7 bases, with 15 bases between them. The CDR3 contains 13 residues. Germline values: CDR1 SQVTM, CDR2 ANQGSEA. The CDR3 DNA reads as TGCAGCGTTGCCCCTAGGAGCGTTCATACGCAGTATTTT. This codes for CSVAPRSVHTQYF.

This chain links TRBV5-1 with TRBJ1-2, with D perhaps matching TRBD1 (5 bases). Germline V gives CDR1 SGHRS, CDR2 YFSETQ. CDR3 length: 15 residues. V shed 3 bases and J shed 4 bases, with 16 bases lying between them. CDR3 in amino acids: CASSWKQRDGYGYTF. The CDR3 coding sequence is TGCGCCAGCAGCTGGAAACAGCGGGACGGCTATGGCTACACCTTC. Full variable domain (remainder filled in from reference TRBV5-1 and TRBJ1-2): KAGVTQTPRYLIKTRGQQVTLSCSPISGHRSVSWYQQTPGQGLQFLFEYFSETQRNKGNFPGRFSGRQFSNSRSEMNVSTLELGDSALYLCASSWKQRDGYGYTFGSGTRLTVV.

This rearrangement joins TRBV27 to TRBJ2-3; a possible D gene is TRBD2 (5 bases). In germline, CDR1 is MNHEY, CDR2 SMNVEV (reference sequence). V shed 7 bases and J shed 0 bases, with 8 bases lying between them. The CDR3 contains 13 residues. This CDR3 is CASTPGSTDTQYF. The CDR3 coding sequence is TGTGCCAGCACCCCGGGAAGCACAGATACGCAGTATTTT.

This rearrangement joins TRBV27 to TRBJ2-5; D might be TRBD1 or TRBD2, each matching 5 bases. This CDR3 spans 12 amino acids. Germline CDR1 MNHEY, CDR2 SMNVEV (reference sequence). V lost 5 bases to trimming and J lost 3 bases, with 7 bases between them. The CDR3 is CASSGTEETQYF. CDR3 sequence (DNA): TGTGCCAGCAGTGGGACCGAAGAGACCCAGTACTTC.

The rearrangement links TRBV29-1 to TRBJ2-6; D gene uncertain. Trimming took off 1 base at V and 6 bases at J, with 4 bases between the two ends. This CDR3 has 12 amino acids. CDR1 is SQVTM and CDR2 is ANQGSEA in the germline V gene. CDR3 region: CSVEAEANVLTF. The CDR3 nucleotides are TGCAGCGTTGAAGCCGAGGCCAACGTCCTGACTTTC. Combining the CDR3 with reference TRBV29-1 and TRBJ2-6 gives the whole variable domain SAVISQKPSRDICQRGTSLTIQCQVDSQVTMMFWYRQQPGQSLTLIATANQGSEATYESGFVIDKFPISRPNLTFSTLTVSNMSPEDSSIYLCSVEAEANVLTFGAGSRLTVL.

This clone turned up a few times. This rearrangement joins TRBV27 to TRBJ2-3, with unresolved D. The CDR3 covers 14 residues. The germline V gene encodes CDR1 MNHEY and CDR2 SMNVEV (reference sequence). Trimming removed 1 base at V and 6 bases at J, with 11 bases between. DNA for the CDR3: TGTGCCAGCAGTTTATTAAGCCAGCTCGATACGCAGTATTTT. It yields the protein CASSLLSQLDTQYF.

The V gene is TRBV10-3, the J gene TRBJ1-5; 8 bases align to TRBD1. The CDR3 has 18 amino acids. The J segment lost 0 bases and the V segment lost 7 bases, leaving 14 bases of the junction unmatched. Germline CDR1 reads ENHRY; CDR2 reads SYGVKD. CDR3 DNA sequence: TGTGCCATCACTCAGTGGACAGGGCCTCTCTATAGCAATCAGCCCCAGCATTTT. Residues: CAITQWTGPLYSNQPQHF.

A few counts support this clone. As DNA, the CDR3 is TGCAGCGTTGGACAGGGGAGAAGGTTTGAGCAGTTCTTC. Its translation is CSVGQGRRFEQFF. V gene TRBV29-1 combines with J gene TRBJ2-1; 8 bases match TRBD1. V gave up 4 bases and J gave up 9 bases; unmatched junction bases: 8. From germline, CDR1 is SQVTM and CDR2 ANQGSEA. The CDR3 is 13 residues long.

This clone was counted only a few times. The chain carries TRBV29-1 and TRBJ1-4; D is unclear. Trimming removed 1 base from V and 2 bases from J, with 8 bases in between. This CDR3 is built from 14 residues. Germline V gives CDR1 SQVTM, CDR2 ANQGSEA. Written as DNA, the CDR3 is TGCAGCGTTGAAGTCGGGTGGACTAATGAAAAACTGTTTTTT. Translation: CSVEVGWTNEKLFF.

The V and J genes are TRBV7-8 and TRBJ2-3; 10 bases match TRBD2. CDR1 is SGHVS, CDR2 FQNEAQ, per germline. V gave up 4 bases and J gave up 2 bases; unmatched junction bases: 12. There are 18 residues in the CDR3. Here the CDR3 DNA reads TGTGCCAGCAGCTACCCCCTTCTAGCGGGAGAGGTCACAGATACGCAGTATTTT. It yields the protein CASSYPLLAGEVTDTQYF.

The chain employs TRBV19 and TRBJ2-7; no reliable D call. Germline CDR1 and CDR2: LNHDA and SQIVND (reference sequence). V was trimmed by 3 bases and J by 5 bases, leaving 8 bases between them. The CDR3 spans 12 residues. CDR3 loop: CASSIPPDEQYF. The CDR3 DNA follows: TGTGCCAGTAGTATTCCTCCAGACGAGCAGTACTTC.

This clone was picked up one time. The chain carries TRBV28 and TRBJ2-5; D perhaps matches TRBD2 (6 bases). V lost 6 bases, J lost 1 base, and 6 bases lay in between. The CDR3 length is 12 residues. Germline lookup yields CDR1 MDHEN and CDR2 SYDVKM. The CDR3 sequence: CASRGGQETQYF. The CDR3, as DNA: TGTGCCAGCAGGGGGGGCCAAGAGACCCAGTACTTC.

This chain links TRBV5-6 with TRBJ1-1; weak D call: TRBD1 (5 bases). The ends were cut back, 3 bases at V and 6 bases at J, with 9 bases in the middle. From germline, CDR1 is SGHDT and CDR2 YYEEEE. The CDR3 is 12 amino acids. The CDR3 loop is CASSSGPPEAFF. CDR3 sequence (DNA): TGTGCCAGCAGCTCGGGACCCCCTGAAGCTTTCTTT.

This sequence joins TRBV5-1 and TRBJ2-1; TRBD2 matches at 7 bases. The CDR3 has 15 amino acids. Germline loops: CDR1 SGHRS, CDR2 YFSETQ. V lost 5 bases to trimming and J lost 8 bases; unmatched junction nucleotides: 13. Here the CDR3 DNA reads TGCGCCAGCAGTAATGTGGGAGGGCCTCGCGATGAGCAGTTCTTC. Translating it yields CASSNVGGPRDEQFF.

The CDR3 region is CASSLGSQETQYF. The CDR3 DNA sequence: TGTGCCAGCAGCTTAGGAAGTCAAGAGACCCAGTACTTC. The chain employs TRBV5-6 and TRBJ2-5; no clear D gene. The CDR3 covers 13 residues. V was trimmed by 2 bases and J by 2 bases, leaving 7 bases between them. The V gene's germline CDR1 is SGHDT and CDR2 YYEEEE.

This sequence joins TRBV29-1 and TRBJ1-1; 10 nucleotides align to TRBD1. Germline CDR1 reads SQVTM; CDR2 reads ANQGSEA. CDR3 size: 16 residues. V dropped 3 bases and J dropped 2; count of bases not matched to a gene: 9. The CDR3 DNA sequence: TGCAGCGTTGATTCTCGGGACAGGGGAAGTAACACTGAAGCTTTCTTT. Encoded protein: CSVDSRDRGSNTEAFF.

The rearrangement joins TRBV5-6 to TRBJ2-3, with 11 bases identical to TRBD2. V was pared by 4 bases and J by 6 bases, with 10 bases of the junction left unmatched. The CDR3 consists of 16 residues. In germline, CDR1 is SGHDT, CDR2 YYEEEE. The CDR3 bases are TGTGCCAGCAGCACCGTACTAGCGGGAGAGGGGGATACGCAGTATTTT. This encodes CASSTVLAGEGDTQYF. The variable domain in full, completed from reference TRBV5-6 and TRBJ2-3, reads DAGVTQSPTHLIKTRGQQVTLRCSPKSGHDTVSWYQQALGQGPQFIFQYYEEEERQRGNFPDRFSGHQFPNYSSELNVNALLLGDSALYLCASSTVLAGEGDTQYFGPGTRLTVL.

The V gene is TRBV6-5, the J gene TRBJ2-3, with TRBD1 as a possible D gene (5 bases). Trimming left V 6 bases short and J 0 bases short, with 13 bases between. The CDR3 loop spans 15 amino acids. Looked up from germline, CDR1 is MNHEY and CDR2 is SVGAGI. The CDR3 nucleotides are TGTGCCAGCAGCCCGACAGAGTCGAGCACAGATACGCAGTATTTT. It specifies CASSPTESSTDTQYF.